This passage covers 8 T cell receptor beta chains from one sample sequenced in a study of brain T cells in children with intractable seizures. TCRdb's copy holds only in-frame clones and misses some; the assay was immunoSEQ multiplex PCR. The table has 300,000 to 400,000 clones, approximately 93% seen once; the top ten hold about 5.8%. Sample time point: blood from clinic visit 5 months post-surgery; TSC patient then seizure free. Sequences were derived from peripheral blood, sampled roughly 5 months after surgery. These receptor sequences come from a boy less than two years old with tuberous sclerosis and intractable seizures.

The CDR3: CATRALSTAGGLTCSGNTIYF. The CDR3 bases are TGTGCCACCAGGGCGTTGAGTACGGCAGGGGGCCTCACCTGCTCTGGAAACACCATATATTTT. The rearrangement links TRBV24-1 to TRBJ1-3; 8 bases agree with TRBD1. Germline V lookup: CDR1 KGHDR, CDR2 SFDVKD. The CDR3 runs to 21 residues. Losses at the gene ends were 7 bases for V and 0 bases for J; bases not matched to a gene: 22.

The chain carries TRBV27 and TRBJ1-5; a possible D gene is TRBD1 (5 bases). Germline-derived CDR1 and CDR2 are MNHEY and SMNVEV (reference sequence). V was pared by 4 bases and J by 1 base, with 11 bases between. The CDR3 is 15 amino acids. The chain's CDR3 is CASSSRGASNQPQHF. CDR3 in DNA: TGTGCCAGCAGTTCACGGGGCGCGAGCAATCAGCCCCAGCATTTT.

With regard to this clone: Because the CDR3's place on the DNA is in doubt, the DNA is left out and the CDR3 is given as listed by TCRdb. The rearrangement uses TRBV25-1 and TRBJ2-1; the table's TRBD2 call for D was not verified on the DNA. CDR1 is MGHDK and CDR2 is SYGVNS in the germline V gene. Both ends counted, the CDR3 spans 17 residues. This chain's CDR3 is CASSEASGRGFYYEQFF.

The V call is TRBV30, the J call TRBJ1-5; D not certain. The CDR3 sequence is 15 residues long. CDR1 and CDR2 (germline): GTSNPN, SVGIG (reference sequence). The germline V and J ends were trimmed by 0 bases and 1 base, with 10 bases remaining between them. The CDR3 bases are TGTGCCTGGAGTGTAGGGCTGTTAAGCAATCAGCCCCAGCATTTT. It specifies CAWSVGLLSNQPQHF.

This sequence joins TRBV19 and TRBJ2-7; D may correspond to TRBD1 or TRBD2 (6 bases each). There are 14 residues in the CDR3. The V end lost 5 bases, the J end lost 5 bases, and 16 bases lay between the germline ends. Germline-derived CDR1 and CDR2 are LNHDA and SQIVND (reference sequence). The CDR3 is CASSWGAGNNEQYF. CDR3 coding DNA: TGTGCCAGTAGTTGGGGGGCAGGCAACAACGAGCAGTACTTC.

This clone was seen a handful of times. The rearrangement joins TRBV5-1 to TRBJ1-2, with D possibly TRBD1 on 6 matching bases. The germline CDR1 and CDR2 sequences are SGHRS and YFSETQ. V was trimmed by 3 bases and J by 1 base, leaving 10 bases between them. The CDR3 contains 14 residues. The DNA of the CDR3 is TGCGCCAGCAGCTCCGGACAGAATAACTATGGCTACACCTTC. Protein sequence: CASSSGQNNYGYTF. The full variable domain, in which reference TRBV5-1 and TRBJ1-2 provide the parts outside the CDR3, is KAGVTQTPRYLIKTRGQQVTLSCSPISGHRSVSWYQQTPGQGLQFLFEYFSETQRNKGNFPGRFSGRQFSNSRSEMNVSTLELGDSALYLCASSSGQNNYGYTFGSGTRLTVV.

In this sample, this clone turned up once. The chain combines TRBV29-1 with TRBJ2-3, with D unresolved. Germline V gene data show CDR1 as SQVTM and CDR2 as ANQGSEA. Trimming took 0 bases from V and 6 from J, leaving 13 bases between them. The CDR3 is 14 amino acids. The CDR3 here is CSVEDRLSVDTQYF. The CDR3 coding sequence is TGCAGCGTTGAAGATCGGCTTAGTGTGGATACGCAGTATTTT.

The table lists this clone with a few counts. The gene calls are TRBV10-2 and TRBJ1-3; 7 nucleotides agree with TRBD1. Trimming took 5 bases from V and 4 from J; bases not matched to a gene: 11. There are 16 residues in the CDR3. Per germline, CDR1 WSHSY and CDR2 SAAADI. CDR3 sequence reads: CASSRSRTGSGNTIYF. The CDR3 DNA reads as TGCGCCAGCAGTAGATCTCGGACAGGATCAGGAAACACCATATATTTT.